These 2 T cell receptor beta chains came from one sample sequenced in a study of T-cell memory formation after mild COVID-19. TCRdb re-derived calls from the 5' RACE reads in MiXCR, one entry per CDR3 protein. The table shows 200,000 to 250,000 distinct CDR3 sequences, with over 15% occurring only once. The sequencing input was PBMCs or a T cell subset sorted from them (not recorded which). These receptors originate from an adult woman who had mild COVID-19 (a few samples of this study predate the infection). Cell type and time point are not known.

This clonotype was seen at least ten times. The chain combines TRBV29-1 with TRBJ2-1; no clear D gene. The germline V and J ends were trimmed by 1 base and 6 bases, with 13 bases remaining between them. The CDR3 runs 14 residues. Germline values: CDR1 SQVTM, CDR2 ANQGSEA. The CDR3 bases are TGCAGCGTTGAAGGGGTGGTAGTCCGCAATGAGCAGTTCTTC. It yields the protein CSVEGVVVRNEQFF.

This CDR3 reads CSVVPGAQGYSEAFF. The CDR3 DNA reads TGCAGCGTTGTCCCCGGCGCGCAGGGCTATAGTGAAGCTTTCTTT. The rearrangement uses TRBV29-1 and TRBJ1-1; maybe TRBD1 (5 bases). V gave up 4 bases and J gave up 7 bases, with 22 bases separating them. The CDR3 runs to 15 residues. The germline V gene has CDR1 SQVTM and CDR2 ANQGSEA.